The 10 T cell receptor beta chains given below trace back to one sample, sequenced in a study of cytomegalovirus exposure and HLA in healthy donors (dated by TCRdb to about 2017). The library was generated by the immunoSEQ multiplex PCR assay. What TCRdb holds here is the immuneACCESS table cut down to in-frame rearrangements. Part of the clones is not present; checked against another copy, under half of the missing clones reflect an unresolved V gene, and the others are unexplained. The sample profile shows approximately 300,000 clones; roughly 89% of them were found once. Clones ranked in the top ten supply over 0.8% of the sample. Sequences were obtained from PBMCs. Receptor source: a woman under 30 in good health and CMV-seronegative.

The V call is TRBV4-1, the J call TRBJ1-2; 9 bases match TRBD1. The length of the CDR3 is 16 residues. Germline lookup yields CDR1 MGHRA and CDR2 YSYEKL. J was trimmed by 8 bases and V by 0 bases; bases with no gene match: 10. The CDR3 loop reads CASSQEGTGRFGGYTF. CDR3 nucleotide sequence: TGCGCCAGCAGCCAAGAAGGGACAGGGAGGTTTGGCGGCTACACCTTC.

The chain couples TRBV20-1 to TRBJ2-2, with unresolved D. Germline values: CDR1 DFQATT, CDR2 SNEGSKA (reference sequence). CDR3 length: 11 residues. Trimming cost V 4 bases and J 9 bases, with 9 bases left between them. CDR3 loop: CSATGPRELFF. In DNA, the CDR3 is TGCAGTGCTACAGGCCCCCGGGAGCTGTTTTTT.

The chain recombines TRBV2 with TRBJ1-1, with D maybe TRBD1 (5 bases). Germline V gene data show CDR1 as SNHLY and CDR2 as FYNNEI. Trimming removed 1 base from V and 10 bases from J, with 7 bases in between. The CDR3 contains 11 residues. The CDR3 reads CASSEGQGAFF. DNA of the CDR3: TGTGCCAGCAGTGAAGGGCAGGGAGCTTTCTTT.

The rearrangement joins TRBV10-3 to TRBJ2-7; 9 nucleotides match TRBD1. This CDR3 comprises 12 residues. Trimming cost V 4 bases and J 6 bases; bases outside gene matches: 1. From germline, CDR1 is ENHRY and CDR2 SYGVKD. The CDR3 sequence: CAISGDRAEQYF. The CDR3 coding sequence is TGTGCCATCAGTGGGGACAGGGCCGAGCAGTACTTC.

The chain combines TRBV19 with TRBJ2-2, with D unresolved. The V gene lost 11 bases and the J gene lost 7 bases, with 8 bases spanning the gap. Germline assignment: CDR1 LNHDA and CDR2 SQIVND (reference sequence). The length of the CDR3 is 10 residues. The chain's CDR3 is CAQRFGELFF. The CDR3 DNA reads as TGTGCCCAGCGTTTCGGGGAGCTGTTTTTT. Full variable domain (rest looked up from reference TRBV19 and TRBJ2-2): DGGITQSPKYLFRKEGQNVTLSCEQNLNHDAMYWYRQDPGQGLRLIYYSQIVNDFQKGDIAEGYSVSREKKESFPLTVTSAQKNPTAFYLCAQRFGELFFGEGSRLTVL.

This CDR3 reads CASSPGHRNTEAFF. CDR3 DNA sequence: TGTGCCAGCAGCCCGGGACATAGGAACACTGAAGCTTTCTTT. This chain connects TRBV7-2 to TRBJ1-1; a weak D match, TRBD1 (6 bases). V was pared by 5 bases and J by 1 base, with 11 bases between. The CDR3 has 14 residues. Germline V gene lookup returns CDR1 SGHTA and CDR2 FQGNSA.

The V and J genes are TRBV5-1 and TRBJ2-2; TRBD1 matches 9 bases. Germline V gene lookup returns CDR1 SGHRS and CDR2 YFSETQ. CDR3 size: 15 residues. The junction had 3 bases not matched to a gene; V was cut back by 0 bases and J by 6 bases. DNA for the CDR3: TGCGCCAGCAGCTTGGTCGGACAGGGGTCCGGGGAGCTGTTTTTT. It is translated as CASSLVGQGSGELFF.

CDR3 protein: CAIGTSGQETQYF. CDR3 sequence (DNA): TGTGCCATTGGGACTAGCGGCCAAGAGACCCAGTACTTC. The rearrangement links TRBV10-3 to TRBJ2-5; 11 nucleotides match TRBD2. The germline CDR1 and CDR2 sequences are ENHRY and SYGVKD. After removal of 9 bases from V and 1 base from J, the junction contained 1 base not matched to a gene. The CDR3 covers 13 residues.

The gene calls are TRBV5-1 and TRBJ2-2; 9 positions match TRBD2. This CDR3 comprises 16 residues. The V segment lost 0 bases and the J segment 5 bases; nucleotides outside the gene matches: 5. The germline V gene has CDR1 SGHRS and CDR2 YFSETQ. The CDR3 spells CASSLAPAGGTGELFF. The CDR3 region has the DNA TGCGCCAGCAGCTTGGCCCCCGCGGGAGGGACCGGGGAGCTGTTTTTT.

The chain combines TRBV27 with TRBJ2-7; TRBD1 is a possible D gene (7 bases). The CDR3 contains 15 residues. Between the trimmed V and J ends, which lost 5 bases and 4 bases, there was a span of 18 bases. The germline V gene has CDR1 MNHEY and CDR2 SMNVEV (reference sequence). The CDR3: CASSLGGGVGYEQYF. The DNA of the CDR3 is TGTGCCAGCAGTCTAGGGGGCGGGGTGGGTTACGAGCAGTACTTC.